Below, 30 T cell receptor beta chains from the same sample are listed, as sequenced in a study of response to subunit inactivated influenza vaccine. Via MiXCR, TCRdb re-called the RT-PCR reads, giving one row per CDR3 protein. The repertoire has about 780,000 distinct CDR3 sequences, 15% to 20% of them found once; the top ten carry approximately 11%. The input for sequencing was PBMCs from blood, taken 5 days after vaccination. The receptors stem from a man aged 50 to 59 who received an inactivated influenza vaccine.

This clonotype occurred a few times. The CDR3: CASSLGGSNRDEQFF. In DNA, the CDR3 is TGTGCCAGCAGTCTAGGCGGGAGTAATAGGGATGAGCAGTTCTTC. This sequence joins TRBV2 and TRBJ2-1; the match to TRBD2 covers 7 bases. Germline V CDR1 and CDR2: SNHLY, FYNNEI. The CDR3 loop spans 15 amino acids. Losses at the gene ends were 5 bases for V and 8 bases for J; bases not matched to a gene: 12.

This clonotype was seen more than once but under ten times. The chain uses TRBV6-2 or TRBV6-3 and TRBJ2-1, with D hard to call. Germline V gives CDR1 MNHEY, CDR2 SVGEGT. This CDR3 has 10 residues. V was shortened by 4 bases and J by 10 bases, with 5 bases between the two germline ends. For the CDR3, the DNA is TGTGCCAGCAGTTGGCCCGAGCAGTTCTTC. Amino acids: CASSWPEQFF.

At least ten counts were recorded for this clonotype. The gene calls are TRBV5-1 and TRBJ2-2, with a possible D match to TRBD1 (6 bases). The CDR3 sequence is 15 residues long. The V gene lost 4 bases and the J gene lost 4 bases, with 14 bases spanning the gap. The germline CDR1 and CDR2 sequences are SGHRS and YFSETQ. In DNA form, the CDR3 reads TGCGCCAGCAGCCCGGACAGCGCGGCCACCGGGGAGCTGTTTTTT. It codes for CASSPDSAATGELFF. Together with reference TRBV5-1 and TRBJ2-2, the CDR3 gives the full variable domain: KAGVTQTPRYLIKTRGQQVTLSCSPISGHRSVSWYQQTPGQGLQFLFEYFSETQRNKGNFPGRFSGRQFSNSRSEMNVSTLELGDSALYLCASSPDSAATGELFFGEGSRLTVL.

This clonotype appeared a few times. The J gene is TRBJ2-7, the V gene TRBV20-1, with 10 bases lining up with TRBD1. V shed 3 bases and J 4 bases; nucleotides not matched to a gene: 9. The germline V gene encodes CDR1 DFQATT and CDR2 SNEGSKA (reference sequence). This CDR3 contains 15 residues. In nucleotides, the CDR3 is TGCAGTGCTAGCTCTTCGACAGGGGGCCCGTACGAGCAGTACTTC. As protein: CSASSSTGGPYEQYF.

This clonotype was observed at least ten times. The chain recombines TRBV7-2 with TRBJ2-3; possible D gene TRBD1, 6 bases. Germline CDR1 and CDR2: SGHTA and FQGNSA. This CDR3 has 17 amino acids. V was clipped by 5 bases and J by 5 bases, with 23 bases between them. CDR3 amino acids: CASSLTGLPHRGDTQYF. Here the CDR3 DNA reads TGTGCCAGCAGCCTGACAGGCCTCCCCCACCGGGGAGATACGCAGTATTTT.

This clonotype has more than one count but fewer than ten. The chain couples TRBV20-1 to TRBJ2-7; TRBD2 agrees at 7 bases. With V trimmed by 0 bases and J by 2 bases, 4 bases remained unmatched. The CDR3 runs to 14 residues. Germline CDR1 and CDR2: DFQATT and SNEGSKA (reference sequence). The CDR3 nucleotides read TGCAGTGCTAGAGATTCCAGCGGGGCCTACGAGCAGTACTTC. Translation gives CSARDSSGAYEQYF.

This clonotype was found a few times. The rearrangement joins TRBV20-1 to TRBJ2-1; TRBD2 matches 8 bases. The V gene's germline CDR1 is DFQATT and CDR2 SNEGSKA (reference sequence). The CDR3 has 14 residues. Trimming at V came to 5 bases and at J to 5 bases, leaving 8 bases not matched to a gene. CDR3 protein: CSARTSFSNNEQFF. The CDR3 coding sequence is TGCAGTGCTCGGACTAGCTTCAGCAACAATGAGCAGTTCTTC.

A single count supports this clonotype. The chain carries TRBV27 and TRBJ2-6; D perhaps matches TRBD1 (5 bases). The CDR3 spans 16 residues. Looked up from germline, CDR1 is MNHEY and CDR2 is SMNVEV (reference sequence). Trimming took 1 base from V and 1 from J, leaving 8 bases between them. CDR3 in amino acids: CASSLFQGSGANVLTF. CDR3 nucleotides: TGTGCCAGCAGTTTATTTCAGGGTTCTGGGGCCAACGTCCTGACTTTC.

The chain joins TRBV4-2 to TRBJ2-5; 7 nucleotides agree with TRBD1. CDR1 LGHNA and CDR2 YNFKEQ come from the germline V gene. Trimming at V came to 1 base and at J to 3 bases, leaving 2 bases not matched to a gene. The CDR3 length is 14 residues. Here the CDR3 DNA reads TGTGCCAGCAGCCAAGTACAGGGGAAAGAGACCCAGTACTTC. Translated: CASSQVQGKETQYF.

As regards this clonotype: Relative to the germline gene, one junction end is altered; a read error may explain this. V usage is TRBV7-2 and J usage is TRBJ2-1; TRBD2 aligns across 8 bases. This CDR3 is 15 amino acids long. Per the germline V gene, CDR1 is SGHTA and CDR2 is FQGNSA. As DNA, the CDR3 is TGTGGCAGCAGCTTAACGGGACTAGATTACAATGAGCAGTTCTTC. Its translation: CGSSLTGLDYNEQFF.

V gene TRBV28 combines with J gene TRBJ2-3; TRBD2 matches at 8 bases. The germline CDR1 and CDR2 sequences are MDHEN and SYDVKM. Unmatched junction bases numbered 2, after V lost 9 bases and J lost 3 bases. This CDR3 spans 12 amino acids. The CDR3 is CASGLATDTQYF. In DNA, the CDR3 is TGTGCCAGTGGACTAGCAACAGATACGCAGTATTTT.

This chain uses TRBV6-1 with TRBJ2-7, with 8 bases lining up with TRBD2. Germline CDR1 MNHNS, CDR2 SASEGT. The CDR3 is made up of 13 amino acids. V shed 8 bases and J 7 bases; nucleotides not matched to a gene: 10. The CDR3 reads CASRIAGTEEQYF. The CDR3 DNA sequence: TGTGCCAGCCGAATAGCGGGAACAGAAGAGCAGTACTTC.

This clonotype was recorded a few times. Here the CDR3 DNA reads TGTGCCATCAGTGAGACCCCGACTAGCGCCCAGTACTTC. It translates to CAISETPTSAQYF. V is TRBV10-3 and J is TRBJ2-5; TRBD2 matches at 8 bases. This CDR3 region has 13 residues. Germline-derived CDR1 and CDR2 are ENHRY and SYGVKD. After removal of 2 bases from V and 9 bases from J, the junction contained 5 bases not matched to a gene.

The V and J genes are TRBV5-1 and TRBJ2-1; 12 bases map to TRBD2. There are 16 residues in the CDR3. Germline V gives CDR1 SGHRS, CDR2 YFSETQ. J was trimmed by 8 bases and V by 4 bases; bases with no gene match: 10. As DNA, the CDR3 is TGCGCCAGCAGCCCAAGGACTAGCGGGGTGGTAGATGAGCAGTTCTTC. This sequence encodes CASSPRTSGVVDEQFF.

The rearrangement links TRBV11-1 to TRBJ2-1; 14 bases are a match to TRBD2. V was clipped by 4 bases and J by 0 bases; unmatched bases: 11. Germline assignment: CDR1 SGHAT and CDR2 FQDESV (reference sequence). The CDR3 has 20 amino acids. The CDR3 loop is CASSYPGTSGGQSSYNEQFF. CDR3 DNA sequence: TGTGCCAGCAGCTACCCAGGGACTAGCGGGGGCCAGAGCTCCTACAATGAGCAGTTCTTC.

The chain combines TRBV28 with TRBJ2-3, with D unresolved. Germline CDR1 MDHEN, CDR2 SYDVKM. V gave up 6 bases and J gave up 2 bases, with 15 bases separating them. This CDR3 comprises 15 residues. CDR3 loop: CASSPLGANTDTQYF. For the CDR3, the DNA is TGTGCCAGCAGCCCACTCGGTGCGAACACAGATACGCAGTATTTT. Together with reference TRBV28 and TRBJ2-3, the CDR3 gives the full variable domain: DVKVTQSSRYLVKRTGEKVFLECVQDMDHENMFWYRQDPGLGLRLIYFSYDVKMKEKGDIPEGYSVSREKKERFSLILESASTNQTSMYLCASSPLGANTDTQYFGPGTRLTVL.

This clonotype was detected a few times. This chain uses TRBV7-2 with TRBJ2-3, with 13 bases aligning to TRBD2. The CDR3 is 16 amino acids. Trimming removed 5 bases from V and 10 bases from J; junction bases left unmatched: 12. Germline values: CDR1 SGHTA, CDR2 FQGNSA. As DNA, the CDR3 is TGTGCCAGCAGCCCTCAGACTAGCGGGAGGTCATTAGCGCAGTATTTT. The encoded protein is CASSPQTSGRSLAQYF. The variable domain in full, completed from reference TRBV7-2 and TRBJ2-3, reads GAGVSQSPSNKVTEKGKDVELRCDPISGHTALYWYRQSLGQGLEFLIYFQGNSAPDKSGLPSDRFSAERTGGSVSTLTIQRTQQEDSAVYLCASSPQTSGRSLAQYFGPGTRLTVL.

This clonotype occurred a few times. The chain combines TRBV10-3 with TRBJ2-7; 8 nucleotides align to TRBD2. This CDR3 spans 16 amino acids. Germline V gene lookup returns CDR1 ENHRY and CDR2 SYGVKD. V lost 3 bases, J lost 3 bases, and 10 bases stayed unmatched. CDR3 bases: TGTGCCATCAGTGATGGTGGCGGGAGGTACTACTACGAGCAGTACTTC. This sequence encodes CAISDGGGRYYYEQYF.

CDR3 sequence (DNA): TGTGCCAGCATTGATCCGCTGACCGGGGAGCTGTTTTTT. Protein product: CASIDPLTGELFF. V and J are TRBV6-1 and TRBJ2-2; D is uncertain. This CDR3 has 13 amino acids. Per germline, CDR1 MNHNS and CDR2 SASEGT. V gave up 7 bases and J gave up 5 bases, with 11 bases separating them.

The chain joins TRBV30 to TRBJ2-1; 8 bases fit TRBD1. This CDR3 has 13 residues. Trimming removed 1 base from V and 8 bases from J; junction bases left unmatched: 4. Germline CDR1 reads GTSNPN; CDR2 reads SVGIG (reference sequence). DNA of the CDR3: TGTGCCTGGAGTGGGGACAGGCGTCATGAGCAGTTCTTC. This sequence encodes CAWSGDRRHEQFF. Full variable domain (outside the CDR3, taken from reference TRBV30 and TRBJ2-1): SQTIHQWPATLVQPVGSPLSLECTVEGTSNPNLYWYRQAAGRGLQLLFYSVGIGQISSEVPQNLSASRPQDRQFILSSKKLLLSDSGFYLCAWSGDRRHEQFFGPGTRLTVL.

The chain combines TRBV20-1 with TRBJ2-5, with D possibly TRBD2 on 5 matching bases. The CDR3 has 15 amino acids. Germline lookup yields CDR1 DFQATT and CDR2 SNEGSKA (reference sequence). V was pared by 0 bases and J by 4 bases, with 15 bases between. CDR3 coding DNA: TGCAGTGCTAGAGAACAGCGGTGGCTAACAGAGACCCAGTACTTC. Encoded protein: CSAREQRWLTETQYF.

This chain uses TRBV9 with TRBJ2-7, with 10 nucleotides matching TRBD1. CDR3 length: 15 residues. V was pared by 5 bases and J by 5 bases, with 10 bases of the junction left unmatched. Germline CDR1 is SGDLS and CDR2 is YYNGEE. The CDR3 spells CASSVGGTGVHEQYF. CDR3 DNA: TGTGCCAGCAGTGTCGGCGGGACAGGGGTCCACGAGCAGTACTTC.

The CDR3 nucleotides are TGTGCCAGCAGCTTAGTCTTCGACAGGAACTCCTACGAGCAGTACTTC. Its protein product is CASSLVFDRNSYEQYF. The V call is TRBV7-2, the J call TRBJ2-7, with D maybe TRBD1 (6 bases). The V gene lost 1 base and the J gene lost 0 bases, with 13 bases spanning the gap. This CDR3 comprises 16 residues. Germline lookup yields CDR1 SGHTA and CDR2 FQGNSA.

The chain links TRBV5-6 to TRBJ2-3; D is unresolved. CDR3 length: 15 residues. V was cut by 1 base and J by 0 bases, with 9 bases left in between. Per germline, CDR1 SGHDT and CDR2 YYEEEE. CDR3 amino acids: CASSLPGGSTDTQYF. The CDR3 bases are TGTGCCAGCAGCTTGCCCGGCGGAAGCACAGATACGCAGTATTTT.

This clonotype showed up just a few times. CDR3 nucleotides: TGTGCCACCAGTGAGTCTAGCGGGAAGCGTTACAATGAGCAGTTCTTC. It yields the protein CATSESSGKRYNEQFF. The V and J genes are TRBV24-1 and TRBJ2-1, with TRBD2 identical over 9 bases. V dropped 4 bases and J dropped 4; count of bases not matched to a gene: 7. The CDR3 is made up of 16 amino acids. In germline, CDR1 is KGHDR, CDR2 SFDVKD.

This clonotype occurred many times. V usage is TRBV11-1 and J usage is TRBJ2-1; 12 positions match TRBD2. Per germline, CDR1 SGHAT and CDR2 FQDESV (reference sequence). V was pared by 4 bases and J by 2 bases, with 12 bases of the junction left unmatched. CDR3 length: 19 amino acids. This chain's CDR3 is CASSSSLSSGRAAYNEQFF. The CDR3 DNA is TGTGCCAGCAGCTCGTCACTTTCTAGCGGGAGGGCCGCCTACAATGAGCAGTTCTTC.

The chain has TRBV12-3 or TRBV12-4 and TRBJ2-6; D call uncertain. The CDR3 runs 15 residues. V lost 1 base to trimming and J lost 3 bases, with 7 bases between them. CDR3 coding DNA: TGTGCCAGCAGTTTAGGGGCTGGTGGGGCCAACGTCCTGACTTTC. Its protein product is CASSLGAGGANVLTF.

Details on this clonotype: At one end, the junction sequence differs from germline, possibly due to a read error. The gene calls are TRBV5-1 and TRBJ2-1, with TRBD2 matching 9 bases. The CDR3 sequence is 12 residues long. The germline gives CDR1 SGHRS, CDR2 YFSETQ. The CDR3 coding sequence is TGCGCCAGCAGCGAAGCCGGGACTAGCCGAATCTTC. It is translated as CASSEAGTSRIF.

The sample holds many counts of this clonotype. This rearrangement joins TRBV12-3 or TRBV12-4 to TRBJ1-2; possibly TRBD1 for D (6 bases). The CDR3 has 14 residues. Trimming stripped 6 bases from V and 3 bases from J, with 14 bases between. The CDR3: CASRADRKDYGYTF. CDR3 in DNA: TGTGCCAGCAGAGCAGACAGGAAGGACTATGGCTACACCTTC.

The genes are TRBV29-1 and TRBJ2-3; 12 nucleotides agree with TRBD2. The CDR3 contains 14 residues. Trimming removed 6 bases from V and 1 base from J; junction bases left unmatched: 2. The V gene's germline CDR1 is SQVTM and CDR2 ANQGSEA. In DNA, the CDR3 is TGCAGCGTCTGGACTAGCGGGGGCACAGATACGCAGTATTTT. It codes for CSVWTSGGTDTQYF.